The subject of this entry is one T cell receptor (beta chain). These data originate in a study of blood T cell repertoires in COVID-19. Background on the study: From T cells, B-cell-depleted T cells, or PBMCs came the material, which was cDNA or gDNA.

Study processing details: Nucleated cell number was recorded as an estimate derived from reference gene primer amplification. TCRdb's table, derived via immunoSEQ multiplex PCR, lists solely in-frame clones and lacks some. V, J and clone size were drawn from that table, and D and trimming were deduced from the DNA. The sample gives some 38,000 clones, roughly nine tenths of which show up once; roughly a fifth is in the top ten. Trimming left V 0 bases short and J 3 bases short, with 17 bases between. The CDR3 length is 16 residues. Looked up from germline, CDR1 is SQVTM and CDR2 is ANQGSEA. This chain links TRBV29-1 with TRBJ1-2; unclear D gene. The specimen was peripheral blood. The TCR comes from a man between 70 and 80 years old with acute or convalescent COVID-19. The CDR3 here is CSVEDRTAGAYYGYTF. CDR3 in DNA: TGCAGCGTTGAAGATCGTACCGCAGGTGCTTACTATGGCTACACCTTC.